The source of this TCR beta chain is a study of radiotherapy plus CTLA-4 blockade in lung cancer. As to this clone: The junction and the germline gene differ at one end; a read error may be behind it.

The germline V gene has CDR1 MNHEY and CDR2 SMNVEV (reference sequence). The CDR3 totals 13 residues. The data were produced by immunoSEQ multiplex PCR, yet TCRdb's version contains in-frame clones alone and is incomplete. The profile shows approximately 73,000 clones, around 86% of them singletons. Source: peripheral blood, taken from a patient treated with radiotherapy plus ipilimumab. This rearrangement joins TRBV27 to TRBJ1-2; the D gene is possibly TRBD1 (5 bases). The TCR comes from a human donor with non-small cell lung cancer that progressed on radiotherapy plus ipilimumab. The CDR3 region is CASSLGLNSGYTF. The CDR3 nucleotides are TGTGCCAGCAGTTTGGGGCTGAACTCTGGCTACACCTTC.